These 11 T cell receptor beta chains were sequenced from one sample in a study of metastatic and nonmetastatic thyroid tumors. Using MiXCR, TCRdb re-called clones from the PCR reads. The data show approximately 32,000 clones, with under 20% seen just once and 8% to 11% held by the top ten. Thyroid surgery was performed in patients who had received no treatment beforehand. Specimen: blood. These receptors all stem from a female donor with papillary thyroid cancer or a benign thyroid nodule (not recorded which). Some clones in this sample may be carry-over from other donors' samples.

This clone was seen at least ten times. Written as DNA, the CDR3 is TGTGCCAGTAGTGACCTAATTCAAGAGACCCAGTACTTC. This translates into CASSDLIQETQYF. V usage is TRBV19 and J usage is TRBJ2-5, with D unresolved. V dropped 5 bases and J dropped 2 bases, with 9 bases sitting between them. Germline-derived CDR1 and CDR2 are LNHDA and SQIVND (reference sequence). The CDR3 is 13 residues long.

In this sample, this clone turned up a few times. A much larger clone lies a single base off, so this may be a read error. The V and J genes are TRBV6-1 and TRBJ2-1, with D perhaps matching TRBD2 (5 bases). The CDR3 sequence is 15 residues long. Germline CDR1 MNHNS, CDR2 SASEGT. DNA for the CDR3: TGTGCCAGCAGTTTGTCCCTTAGCTCCTACAATGAGCGGCTCTTC. This sequence encodes CASSLSLSSYNERLF.

This clone was picked up many times. V gene TRBV4-2 combines with J gene TRBJ2-1, with TRBD1 as a possible D gene (6 bases). The V end was cut by 4 bases, the J end by 7 bases, with 11 bases between. The CDR3 contains 13 residues. Per the germline V gene, CDR1 is LGHNA and CDR2 is YNFKEQ. Written as DNA, the CDR3 is TGTGCCAGCAGCCCATGGACAGAAAATGAGCAGTTCTTC. Translating gives CASSPWTENEQFF.

The V gene is TRBV6-1, the J gene TRBJ1-1, with a weak D call TRBD1 (6 bases). CDR3 length equals 16 residues. Deletions cut 5 bases from V and 6 bases from J, with 22 bases between. Germline V lookup: CDR1 MNHNS, CDR2 SASEGT. CDR3 loop: CASSQLVYRVVAEAFF. DNA of the CDR3: TGTGCCAGCAGTCAACTAGTCTACAGGGTGGTAGCTGAAGCTTTCTTT.

A remark on this clone: This may stem from a read error, because a much larger clone lies one nucleotide away. V is TRBV10-3 and J is TRBJ2-1; D is tentatively TRBD1 or TRBD2 (5 bases each). V lost 3 bases, J lost 5 bases, and 17 bases lay in between. This CDR3 region has 16 residues. Germline V gives CDR1 ENHRY, CDR2 SYGVKD. The CDR3 sequence: CAISDGVQEVNNEQFF. The CDR3 DNA reads as TGTGCCATCAGTGACGGCGTACAGGAGGTTAACAATGAGCAGTTCTTC.

This clone was counted at least ten times. The chain is built from TRBV24-1 and TRBJ1-2; no firm D call. The CDR3 sequence is 12 residues long. CDR1 is KGHDR and CDR2 is SFDVKD in the germline V gene. With 5 bases removed from V and 2 bases from J, the gap between germline ends came to 5 bases. The CDR3 loop is CATSGNNYGYTF. The DNA for the CDR3 is TGTGCCACCAGTGGCAACAACTATGGCTACACCTTC.

The table lists this clone with many counts. This chain connects TRBV28 to TRBJ1-5; tentative D call: TRBD1 (5 bases). V lost 3 bases, J lost 0 bases, and 6 bases lay in between. The CDR3 sequence is 14 residues long. Germline V gives CDR1 MDHEN, CDR2 SYDVKM. For the CDR3, the DNA is TGTGCCAGCAGTTTTGGGGGTAGCAATCAGCCCCAGCATTTT. It codes for CASSFGGSNQPQHF.

This clone showed up many times. CDR3 protein: CASSPGTQTPGELFF. The DNA for the CDR3 is TGTGCCAGCTCACCCGGGACCCAGACTCCCGGGGAGCTGTTTTTT. The chain links TRBV18 to TRBJ2-2; D is perhaps TRBD1 or TRBD2 (5 bases each). The CDR3 has 15 residues. Trimming removed 3 bases at V and 6 bases at J, with 14 bases between. Germline V gene lookup returns CDR1 KGHSH and CDR2 LQKENI.

Judged by abundance, this clone is medium-sized. The rearrangement uses TRBV6-1 and TRBJ1-3, with no clear D. The V gene lost 8 bases and the J gene lost 4 bases, with 12 bases spanning the gap. The V gene's germline CDR1 is MNHNS and CDR2 SASEGT. This CDR3 region has 13 residues. The CDR3 coding sequence is TGTGCCAGCCCTCGGCCAACCGGAAACACCATATATTTT. This translates into CASPRPTGNTIYF.

Many counts were recorded for this clone. V gene TRBV6-2 or TRBV6-3 combines with J gene TRBJ2-1, with 9 bases lining up with TRBD2. This CDR3 has 13 residues. Germline CDR1 is MNHEY and CDR2 is SVGEGT. The ends lost 8 bases at V and 8 bases at J; junction bases unmatched: 7. In DNA, the CDR3 is TGTGCCAGCGATAGCGGGAGACGAGATGAGCAGTTCTTC. Protein sequence: CASDSGRRDEQFF.

This clone came up many times. The chain has TRBV27 and TRBJ2-2; the D gene is possibly TRBD1 (6 bases). Germline CDR1 and CDR2: MNHEY and SMNVEV (reference sequence). V lost 1 base, J lost 1 base, and 16 bases lay in between. The CDR3 is 18 residues long. The chain's CDR3 is CASSLLVWGPLNTGELFF. For the CDR3, the DNA is TGTGCCAGCAGTTTATTGGTGTGGGGGCCGCTGAACACCGGGGAGCTGTTTTTT.